The 15 T cell receptor beta chains in this list originate from one sample, sequenced in a study of identical twins. Each CDR3 protein is one row after TCRdb ran MiXCR on the 5' RACE reads. The table includes around 200,000 distinct CDR3 sequences, roughly a tenth detected once. Source material: memory (CD45RO+) T cells sorted from blood. The receptors originated from a woman under 30 in good health.

In its sample, this clonotype was seen a few times. The chain couples TRBV5-1 to TRBJ2-1; D gene ambiguous. Trimming removed 4 bases at V and 5 bases at J, with 16 bases between. The CDR3 is 15 amino acids. Germline loops: CDR1 SGHRS, CDR2 YFSETQ. CDR3 DNA: TGCGCCAGCAGCCGCTGGTACGCTCAAGACAATGAGCAGTTCTTC. Amino acids: CASSRWYAQDNEQFF.

This clonotype was observed at least ten times. The rearrangement uses TRBV12-3 or TRBV12-4 and TRBJ2-2; no definite D call. The CDR3 length is 14 residues. Trimming shortened V by 6 bases and J by 7 bases, and 15 bases separated the two germline ends. The CDR3 DNA follows: TGTGCCAGCAGCCTGACCGTGTCCCACGGGGAGCTGTTTTTT. It yields the protein CASSLTVSHGELFF.

V and J are TRBV23-1 and TRBJ2-7, with TRBD1 identical over 9 bases. TRBV23-1 is an ORF, with its function uncertain. This CDR3 spans 14 amino acids. Germline trimming cut 4 bases from V and 5 bases from J; bases unmatched to any gene: 6. The chain's CDR3 is CASSPYRGPNEQYF. DNA of the CDR3: TGCGCCAGCAGTCCCTACAGGGGGCCAAACGAGCAGTACTTC.

This clonotype was recorded a few times. CDR3 coding DNA: TGCAGTGCCCCTAGCGGGGTGGGGGATGAGCAGTTCTTC. Its protein is CSAPSGVGDEQFF. The chain joins TRBV20-1 to TRBJ2-1; 9 positions agree with TRBD2. V shed 6 bases, J shed 8 bases, and the junction held 8 bases outside the gene matches. The CDR3 runs to 13 residues. Germline assignment: CDR1 DFQATT and CDR2 SNEGSKA (reference sequence).

This clonotype came up many times. This chain joins TRBV20-1 and TRBJ1-1; D gene ambiguous. The CDR3 is made up of 10 amino acids. Germline V gene sequence: CDR1 DFQATT, CDR2 SNEGSKA (reference sequence). V was clipped by 0 bases and J by 11 bases, with 7 bases between them. CDR3 amino acids: CSARDRWAFF. CDR3 DNA sequence: TGCAGTGCTAGAGATCGGTGGGCTTTCTTT.

This clonotype occurred a few times. The chain couples TRBV10-3 to TRBJ2-2; the match to TRBD1 covers 8 bases. The CDR3 extends over 15 amino acids. Germline V gives CDR1 ENHRY, CDR2 SYGVKD. V lost 10 bases, J lost 7 bases, and 14 bases stayed unmatched. DNA of the CDR3: TGTGCCAGCGGACAGGGCCTATCCCCGCTCGGGGAGCTGTTTTTT. This encodes CASGQGLSPLGELFF.

In this sample, this clonotype turned up many times. In DNA form, the CDR3 reads TGTGCCAGCAGTGCAGCTACTAGCGGGTATCCGCCAAGAGAGCAGTTCTTC. As protein: CASSAATSGYPPREQFF. V and J are TRBV25-1 and TRBJ2-1; 9 nucleotides agree with TRBD2. This CDR3 spans 17 amino acids. The J segment lost 10 bases and the V segment lost 4 bases, leaving 17 bases of the junction unmatched. The germline gives CDR1 MGHDK, CDR2 SYGVNS.

This clonotype was counted between two and nine times. V gene TRBV27 combines with J gene TRBJ1-1; D ambiguous. CDR3 length: 14 amino acids. V lost 3 bases to trimming and J lost 3 bases, with 11 bases between them. Germline CDR1 and CDR2: MNHEY and SMNVEV (reference sequence). The CDR3 protein is CASSFQREYTEAFF. The CDR3 nucleotides are TGTGCCAGCAGTTTCCAGAGGGAATACACTGAAGCTTTCTTT.

The V call is TRBV18, the J call TRBJ2-7, with 9 bases aligning to TRBD1. Trimming at V came to 1 base and at J to 3 bases, leaving 13 bases not matched to a gene. The germline V gene has CDR1 KGHSH and CDR2 LQKENI. The CDR3 totals 18 residues. This CDR3 reads CASSPRMVGQGNRYEQYF. The CDR3, as DNA: TGTGCCAGCTCACCACGCATGGTCGGACAGGGGAATCGCTACGAGCAGTACTTC.

This clonotype was recorded at least ten times. The V gene is TRBV29-1, the J gene TRBJ2-5; 7 bases match TRBD2. Trimming removed 5 bases from V and 1 base from J; junction bases left unmatched: 7. Germline V lookup: CDR1 SQVTM, CDR2 ANQGSEA. This CDR3 spans 14 amino acids. This CDR3 reads CSVRAGDLQETQYF. In DNA, the CDR3 is TGCAGCGTTCGGGCGGGGGACCTCCAAGAGACCCAGTACTTC.

This clonotype was detected a few times. V usage is TRBV29-1 and J usage is TRBJ1-2; D gene ambiguous. The V end was cut by 3 bases, the J end by 2 bases, with 10 bases between. The germline gives CDR1 SQVTM, CDR2 ANQGSEA. The CDR3 is 13 residues long. CDR3 bases: TGCAGCGTTGATCCTAACAGAAACTATGGCTACACCTTC. Amino acids: CSVDPNRNYGYTF. The full variable domain, rest sourced from reference TRBV29-1 and TRBJ1-2, is SAVISQKPSRDICQRGTSLTIQCQVDSQVTMMFWYRQQPGQSLTLIATANQGSEATYESGFVIDKFPISRPNLTFSTLTVSNMSPEDSSIYLCSVDPNRNYGYTFGSGTRLTVV.

This clonotype has just a few counts. This rearrangement joins TRBV14 to TRBJ1-2; 7 nucleotides match TRBD1. Trimming removed 4 bases from V and 5 bases from J; junction bases left unmatched: 4. The CDR3 is made up of 13 amino acids. Per germline, CDR1 SGHDN and CDR2 FVKESK. DNA for the CDR3: TGTGCCAGCAGCCCACAGGGGAAGTATGGCTACACCTTC. Translated: CASSPQGKYGYTF.

This clonotype was recorded at least ten times. V is TRBV5-1 and J is TRBJ2-2; no reliable D call. The germline V gene encodes CDR1 SGHRS and CDR2 YFSETQ. Trimming removed 4 bases at V and 5 bases at J, with 9 bases between. The CDR3 has 13 residues. CDR3 coding DNA: TGCGCCAGCAGCCAAGGACCTACCGGGGAGCTGTTTTTT. This sequence encodes CASSQGPTGELFF.

The chain is built from TRBV12-3 or TRBV12-4 and TRBJ2-6; maybe TRBD1 (5 bases). The CDR3 runs 15 residues. The V end was cut by 5 bases, the J end by 2 bases, with 10 bases between. This CDR3 reads CASSPGSAGANVLTF. CDR3 coding DNA: TGTGCCAGCAGTCCAGGGTCGGCTGGGGCCAACGTCCTGACTTTC.

This clonotype has a count of ten or more. This rearrangement joins TRBV10-3 to TRBJ2-4; the D gene is possibly TRBD1 (5 bases). Germline V CDR1 and CDR2: ENHRY, SYGVKD. This CDR3 region has 14 residues. Trimming cost V 2 bases and J 1 base, with 6 bases left between them. This CDR3 reads CAISEAGAKNIQYF. CDR3 coding DNA: TGTGCCATCAGTGAGGCAGGGGCCAAAAACATTCAGTACTTC.